Listed here are 9 T cell receptor beta chains from one sample, sequenced in a study of T cell responses to AZD1222 COVID-19 vaccine. The assay was immunoSEQ multiplex PCR, and TCRdb's table has in-frame clones only and misses some. The profile shows roughly 180,000 clones, just over 90% of them singletons. The input for sequencing was peripheral blood, taken on day 0 of AZD1222 vaccination. These receptors were collected from an adult in good health.

The rearrangement uses TRBV7-9 and TRBJ2-1, with D perhaps matching TRBD1 or TRBD2 (6 bases each). V was trimmed by 5 bases and J by 6 bases, leaving 17 bases between them. The CDR3 runs 15 residues. Germline CDR1 SEHNR, CDR2 FQNEAQ (reference sequence). This chain's CDR3 is CASSARGGQSNEQFF. The CDR3 DNA reads as TGTGCCAGCAGCGCCAGGGGAGGTCAGAGCAATGAGCAGTTCTTC.

This clone appeared a single time. The chain recombines TRBV4-2 with TRBJ2-5; 11 bases fit TRBD2. The CDR3 has 14 residues. Trimming at V came to 4 bases and at J to 4 bases, leaving 2 bases not matched to a gene. Germline V gene sequence: CDR1 LGHNA, CDR2 YNFKEQ. The CDR3 loop reads CASSPSGGLETQYF. The CDR3 coding sequence is TGTGCCAGCAGCCCTAGCGGGGGGTTAGAGACCCAGTACTTC.

This chain connects TRBV12-3 or TRBV12-4 to TRBJ1-3; TRBD1 matches at 7 bases. The CDR3 is 13 residues long. The J segment lost 8 bases and the V segment lost 3 bases, leaving 4 bases of the junction unmatched. The CDR3 region is CASSLTGSYTIYF. The CDR3 DNA is TGTGCCAGCAGTTTGACAGGGAGTTACACCATATATTTT.

The chain has TRBV30 and TRBJ1-4; 7 bases are shared with TRBD1. Germline CDR1 and CDR2: GTSNPN and SVGIG (reference sequence). This CDR3 has 16 amino acids. V was pared by 0 bases and J by 0 bases, with 4 bases of the junction left unmatched. The CDR3 reads CAWSVGGTATNEKLFF. The CDR3 coding sequence is TGTGCCTGGAGTGTAGGGGGGACAGCAACTAATGAAAAACTGTTTTTT.

This chain connects TRBV11-3 to TRBJ1-5; D uncertain. Trimming removed 1 base at V and 12 bases at J, with 7 bases between. Per the germline V gene, CDR1 is SGHNT and CDR2 is YENEEA. There are 11 residues in the CDR3. CDR3: CASSLGRHQHF. CDR3 DNA sequence: TGTGCCAGCAGCTTAGGTCGGCACCAGCATTTT.

This clone was seen only once. The rearrangement links TRBV14 to TRBJ2-7, with D possibly matching TRBD2 (5 bases). There are 16 residues in the CDR3. Germline V gene sequence: CDR1 SGHDN, CDR2 FVKESK. V lost 4 bases and J lost 3, with 19 bases in between. In DNA form, the CDR3 reads TGTGCCAGCAGCCCCGAAACCCGCGGGTCTCACTACGAGCAGTACTTC. It translates to CASSPETRGSHYEQYF. Full variable domain (rest looked up from reference TRBV14 and TRBJ2-7): EAGVTQFPSHSVIEKGQTVTLRCDPISGHDNLYWYRRVMGKEIKFLLHFVKESKQDESGMPNNRFLAERTGGTYSTLKVQPAELEDSGVYFCASSPETRGSHYEQYFGPGTRLTVT.

The J gene is TRBJ1-2, the V gene TRBV5-1, with no clear D. With 0 bases removed from V and 6 bases from J, the gap between germline ends came to 15 bases. The germline V gene has CDR1 SGHRS and CDR2 YFSETQ. CDR3 length equals 15 residues. The CDR3 loop is CASSLEEGQGDGYTF. DNA for the CDR3: TGCGCCAGCAGCTTGGAAGAAGGTCAAGGCGATGGCTACACCTTC.

The chain links TRBV7-9 to TRBJ1-1; TRBD1 is a possible D gene (6 bases). The germline CDR1 and CDR2 sequences are SEHNR and FQNEAQ (reference sequence). The CDR3 is made up of 13 amino acids. With 1 base removed from V and 8 bases from J, the gap between germline ends came to 11 bases. As DNA, the CDR3 is TGTGCCAGCAGCTTAGGAGGACAGCCCGAAGCTTTCTTT. Protein sequence: CASSLGGQPEAFF.

The V and J genes are TRBV4-1 and TRBJ2-5; 7 nucleotides match TRBD1. The J call is doubtful: the DNA matches TRBJ2-7 better. The CDR3 has 14 amino acids. Per germline, CDR1 MGHRA and CDR2 YSYEKL. The CDR3 bases are TGCGCCAGCAGCCAAGAGGGACAGCTGCGCGAGCAGTACTTC. Translation gives CASSQEGQLREQYF.